This T cell receptor beta chain was sequenced during a study of blood T cells in healthy people across ages. Findings of the study overall: Significant beta diversity loss was already apparent by age about 42, declining roughly linearly. The lack of PBMC sorting stopped any conclusive naive versus antigen-experienced comparison.

Using a J-beta primer mix together with a sample-barcoded 5' primer, a second PCR was run for roughly 7 to 12 cycles. A template-switch adaptor with 12 random nucleotides tagged each cDNA molecule. TCRdb processed the 5' RACE reads anew with MiXCR; each CDR3 protein has one entry. The table lists about 750,000 distinct CDR3 sequences, about 53% of them singletons. The CDR3 spans 17 residues. Germline V gene lookup returns CDR1 MNHEY and CDR2 SVGAGI. V lost 4 bases and J lost 1, with 14 bases in between. To note about this clonotype: Its antigen is currently unknown.

The specimen sequenced was blood. The chain is built from TRBV6-5 and TRBJ2-6, with D tentatively TRBD1 (5 bases). The TCR comes from a man older than 75 in good health. The CDR3 DNA sequence: TGTGCCAGCAGTTTGGGGCCAACCGAGTCTGGGGCCAACGTCCTGACTTTC. Translation: CASSLGPTESGANVLTF.